This T cell receptor beta chain is drawn from a study of vaccination and CD4 T cells after COVID-19 (dated by TCRdb to the early 2020s). Study-level background: Every convalescent patient had a positive nasal swab PCR test for SARS-CoV-2, with mild disease in roughly 10 patients and severe disease in one. The convalescent cohort comprised six males and four females, including two Hispanic individuals, seven Caucasians, two Asians and one multiracial person. Two doses of either the Pfizer-BioNTech BNT162b2 vaccine (n=8) or the Moderna mRNA-1273 vaccine (n=2) were administered to participants. Post-COVID blood samples were collected from convalescent patients a median of around 100 days after diagnosis, with a range of about 35 to 170 days. Post-vaccine blood samples were obtained a median of around 74 days after the second vaccine dose, with a range of about 12 to 241 days. Culture stimuli were overlapping spike peptide pools from SARS-CoV-2 and from the common cold coronaviruses HCoV-NL63, HCoV-OC43 and HCoV-229E. As controls, cultures received a CEFX viral epitope pool (the positive control), an HIV-1 Nef peptide pool (the negative control), or no peptide at all. In more than eight COVID-19 convalescent patients and a few infection-naive healthy vaccine recipients, researchers compared the spike-specific CD4+ TCR repertoire from before mRNA vaccination with the repertoire from after.

Paper-wide results and their limitations: Of the vaccine-specific clones in convalescent patients, 304 of 307, or nearly all, reacted only to SARS-CoV-2 spike and did not cross-react with common cold coronaviruses. The number of convalescent patients in the study was relatively small, and the study did not examine early timepoints following natural infection. The median count of SARS-CoV-2-reactive clonotypes went up from 20 to 25 after infection to 30 to 40 after vaccination, although the change was not significant. Among convalescent patients, a median about 86% of the SARS-CoV-2-reactive clones seen after vaccination appeared only after vaccination, which suggests priming specific to the vaccine.

The receptor library was made with PCR. At the Johns Hopkins FTIC core, DNA from the cultured CD4+ T cells underwent TCR sequencing with the Oncomine TCR Beta short-read assay. Genomic DNA was extracted from the cultured CD4+ T cells with the QIAamp micro DNA kit. Oncomine TCR Beta libraries from cultured CD4+ T cells were pooled using unique dual indexes and sequenced on an Illumina iSeq 100. Concerning the study's data processing: Non-productive sequences were filtered out, and CDR3s that did not start with C, did not end with F or W, or were shorter than 7 amino acids were discarded. The MANAFEST web application was used to identify antigen-specific clonotypes by comparing peptide-stimulated wells against reference wells and other culture wells. Positive clones required FDR below 0.05, an odds ratio above 5, and productive frequency above 0.1% in at least two of three replicate wells. Cross-reactive clonotypes were defined as significantly expanded in both SARS-CoV-2 spike wells and at least one common cold coronavirus spike condition. Levenshtein distances (stringdist) and unrooted phylogenetic trees (ape) in R version 3.6.1 were used to assess CDR3 homology. The public reads were reprocessed in TCRdb via fastp at Q25 and MiXCR, keeping in-frame beta chains. Each CDR3 protein appears once, grouped with its most common genes and DNA. The V and J calls, along with clone size, are taken from TCRdb and not from the paper's own processing. The sample table lists about 12,000 distinct CDR3 sequences, approximately 49% of them with a count of one. The ten largest account for 30% of the sample.

This clonotype registers as medium-sized (0.01 to 0.1%) within its sample. The clone's antigen remains unknown. No base quality information exists; no much larger clone differs at one position. V and J are trimmed by 4 bases and 2 bases, and the gene matches miss 6 bases of the junction. Its CDR3 holds 15 amino acids, cysteine through phenylalanine. The only DNA kept is the CDR3, 45 bases in frame from the first base. CDR1 and CDR2 (SGHRS, YFSETQ) derive from the germline V gene. The meaning of the sample's treatment or condition label: approximately nine-day PBMC culture with coronavirus spike peptide pools or control peptides (ViraFEST assay). The ViraFEST assay, used in the study, expanded antigen-specific T cells with peptide pools and then identified the expanded clonotypes through TCR sequencing. The convalescent patients' positive SARS-CoV-2 PCR tests fell between March and December 2020, which was before the Alpha, Beta and Delta variants emerged in the United States. Each well held 2.2 million or so PBMCs cultured in IMDM containing roughly 5% human AB serum and around 9.2 IU/ml IL-2, with 9 to 10 ug/ml peptide pools added. Half of the culture medium was replaced with fresh IL-2-containing medium on days 3 and 7. Once the cells had been in culture for 10 days, the EasySep CD4+ T cell isolation kit was used to isolate CD4+ T cells by negative selection. Ficoll-Paque Plus gradient centrifugation was used to isolate PBMCs from whole blood, and the isolated PBMCs were then either used fresh or cryopreserved at -140C. Triplicate wells were generally used for each culture condition.

This sequence originates from a human donor who had recovered from COVID-19. Sequencing was performed on CD4+ T cells from blood, cultured in vitro. The chain links TRBV5-1 with TRBJ2-3; 8 central bases correspond to TRBD1. The DNA reads as follows: TGCGCCAGCAGCCTCGAGGACAGGGCCACAGATACGCAGTATTTT. This sequence encodes CASSLEDRATDTQYF.